The 13 T cell receptor beta chains presented below share a single source sample, sequenced in a study of blood T cell repertoires in COVID-19. Measured with immunoSEQ multiplex PCR; TCRdb has only the in-frame clones, and not every one. The sample records under 150,000 clones, 70% to 90% being singletons. Sequencing input: peripheral blood. These TCRs come from a man aged 55 to 70 with active or convalescent COVID-19.

In this sample, this clone turned up a few times. The chain combines TRBV10-3 with TRBJ1-1; 10 nucleotides match TRBD1. Per the germline V gene, CDR1 is ENHRY and CDR2 is SYGVKD. The CDR3 spans 12 residues. Germline trimming cut 10 bases from V and 4 bases from J; bases unmatched to any gene: 3. CDR3: CANRDRGTEAFF. Here the CDR3 DNA reads TGTGCCAACCGGGACAGGGGCACTGAAGCTTTCTTT.

The V and J genes are TRBV5-1 and TRBJ2-1, with 11 bases lining up with TRBD2. The CDR3 extends over 18 amino acids. Germline CDR1 SGHRS, CDR2 YFSETQ. The J segment lost 3 bases and the V segment lost 2 bases, leaving 10 bases of the junction unmatched. DNA of the CDR3: TGCGCCAGCAGCTTCCCGGCTAGCGGGAGGATTGGCTACAATGAGCAGTTCTTC. Translated, it gives CASSFPASGRIGYNEQFF.

The chain uses TRBV28 and TRBJ1-1, with 9 bases that match TRBD1. J lost 0 bases, V lost 6 bases, and 8 bases had no gene match. The CDR3 length is 16 residues. Per the germline V gene, CDR1 is MDHEN and CDR2 is SYDVKM. The CDR3 is CASSRPGTGLNTEAFF. The CDR3 DNA follows: TGTGCCAGCAGCCGTCCCGGGACAGGGCTGAACACTGAAGCTTTCTTT.

The J gene is TRBJ1-2, the V gene TRBV6-5, with D uncertain. The CDR3 runs to 14 residues. V shed 2 bases and J shed 3 bases, with 10 bases lying between them. Germline V gene lookup returns CDR1 MNHEY and CDR2 SVGAGI. The CDR3 region is CASSYEVADYGYTF. CDR3 sequence (DNA): TGTGCCAGCAGTTACGAGGTAGCGGACTATGGCTACACCTTC.

This chain joins TRBV19 and TRBJ2-5; 7 nucleotides agree with TRBD1. CDR1 and CDR2 from the germline V gene are LNHDA and SQIVND (reference sequence). The CDR3 length is 14 residues. The V segment lost 7 bases and the J segment 5 bases; nucleotides outside the gene matches: 10. The CDR3 region has the DNA TGTGCCAGTACTCCCCGACAGGGTGGGGAGACCCAGTACTTC. It is translated as CASTPRQGGETQYF. The full variable domain, completed using reference TRBV19 and TRBJ2-5, is DGGITQSPKYLFRKEGQNVTLSCEQNLNHDAMYWYRQDPGQGLRLIYYSQIVNDFQKGDIAEGYSVSREKKESFPLTVTSAQKNPTAFYLCASTPRQGGETQYFGPGTRLLVL.

The chain uses TRBV7-9 and TRBJ1-4, with D unclear. The CDR3 sequence is 14 residues long. Germline CDR1 and CDR2: SEHNR and FQNEAQ (reference sequence). The V end was cut by 3 bases, the J end by 1 base, with 6 bases between. In DNA, the CDR3 is TGTGCCAGCAGCTTTGGGCTAACTAATGAAAAACTGTTTTTT. This translates into CASSFGLTNEKLFF. The full variable domain, its missing parts supplied by reference TRBV7-9 and TRBJ1-4, is DTGVSQNPRHKITKRGQNVTFRCDPISEHNRLYWYRQTLGQGPEFLTYFQNEAQLEKSRLLSDRFSAERPKGSFSTLEIQRTEQGDSAMYLCASSFGLTNEKLFFGSGTQLSVL.

The chain carries TRBV4-3 and TRBJ1-5, with 8 bases identical to TRBD1. The germline V gene encodes CDR1 LGHNA and CDR2 YSLEER. The CDR3 length is 15 residues. Trimming at V came to 6 bases and at J to 2 bases, leaving 6 bases not matched to a gene. The CDR3 loop reads CASSLDRAGNQPQHF. The DNA of the CDR3 is TGCGCCAGCAGTCTGGACAGGGCGGGCAATCAGCCCCAGCATTTT.

The chain's CDR3 is CSVEESGNIQYF. CDR3 bases: TGCAGCGTTGAAGAAAGCGGCAACATTCAGTACTTC. The rearrangement links TRBV29-1 to TRBJ2-4; D may be TRBD2 (5 bases). With 0 bases removed from V and 7 bases from J, the gap between germline ends came to 7 bases. Germline V lookup: CDR1 SQVTM, CDR2 ANQGSEA. The CDR3 extends over 12 amino acids.

CDR3 bases: TGCGCCAGCAGCGGGACAGGAGTCTACGAGCAGTACTTC. Its protein is CASSGTGVYEQYF. V usage is TRBV5-1 and J usage is TRBJ2-7; TRBD1 aligns across 8 bases. The trim removed 4 bases at V and 3 bases at J, leaving 3 bases unmatched. Per germline, CDR1 SGHRS and CDR2 YFSETQ. This CDR3 is built from 13 residues.

The chain's CDR3 is CANPLVGYEQYF. Here the CDR3 DNA reads TGTGCCAACCCGTTAGTTGGCTACGAGCAGTACTTC. This rearrangement joins TRBV5-3 to TRBJ2-7; D gene ambiguous. TRBV5-3 is filed as an ORF, its function uncertain. This CDR3 spans 12 amino acids. Trimming removed 9 bases at V and 3 bases at J, with 13 bases between.

The V gene is TRBV2, the J gene TRBJ2-3, with TRBD2 matching 11 bases. The V gene's germline CDR1 is SNHLY and CDR2 FYNNEI. The CDR3 extends over 17 amino acids. V lost 5 bases, J lost 6 bases, and 13 bases stayed unmatched. In DNA, the CDR3 is TGTGCCAGCAGTTCTAGACTAGCGGGAACCATTTGGGATACGCAGTATTTT. As protein: CASSSRLAGTIWDTQYF. Using reference TRBV2 and TRBJ2-3 for the parts outside the CDR3, the full variable domain is EPEVTQTPSHQVTQMGQEVILRCVPISNHLYFYWYRQILGQKVEFLVSFYNNEISEKSEIFDDQFSVERPDGSNFTLKIRSTKLEDSAMYFCASSSRLAGTIWDTQYFGPGTRLTVL.

The chain recombines TRBV9 with TRBJ1-3; D uncertain. Trimming shortened V by 3 bases and J by 0 bases, and 4 bases separated the two germline ends. Germline loops: CDR1 SGDLS, CDR2 YYNGEE. CDR3 length: 13 amino acids. The CDR3 DNA follows: TGTGCCAGCAGCGACACCTCTGGAAACACCATATATTTT. This encodes CASSDTSGNTIYF.

This clone occurred a few times. The J gene is TRBJ1-6, the V gene TRBV7-3; no definite D call. The V gene lost 2 bases and the J gene lost 5 bases, with 10 bases spanning the gap. Per germline, CDR1 SGHTA and CDR2 FQGTGA. The CDR3 extends over 15 amino acids. CDR3 amino acids: CASSLFGSNNSPLHF. As DNA, the CDR3 is TGTGCCAGCAGCTTATTTGGCAGTAATAATTCACCCCTCCACTTT.